This TCR beta chain was identified in a study of blood T cell repertoires in COVID-19. Data came from immunoSEQ multiplex PCR; TCRdb stores just in-frame clones and leaves some out. The sample yields some 42,000 clones, roughly 92% seen once. CDR3 length: 15 residues. J is TRBJ1-1 and V is TRBV21-1; the DNA was not compared with TRBD1, the D call given in the table. TRBV21-1 is a recognized pseudogene. The clonotype comes from a man between 50 and 59 years old with active COVID-19. Sequences were obtained from peripheral blood. The CDR3 loop is CASSKEGRVNTEAFF. The CDR3 nucleotides read TGTGCCAGCAGCAAAGAGGGCAGGGTGAACACTGAAGCTTTCTTT.